The rows below give T cell receptor beta chains drawn from one sample of a study of CD8+CD57+ T cells in acquired aplastic anemia. TCRdb processed the reads anew with MiXCR; each CDR3 protein has one entry. The table lists 150,000 to 200,000 distinct CDR3 sequences, approximately 49% of them singletons. The sequenced sample consisted of sorted CD4+, CD8+, or CD8+CD57+ T cells (not recorded which) from PBMCs. Receptors were obtained from a human donor in good health. The CDR3 runs from the conserved cysteine through the conserved F or W. D genes are given only for firm matches. Clone size appears in some rows only: once, few, many, or a class for an expanded clone.

j_gene | v_gene | abundance | d_gene | len | CDR3aa | CDR3nt
TRBJ2-7 | TRBV29-1 | NA | TRBD2 | 17 | CSVEVGLAGGRSYEQYF | TGCAGCGTTGAGGTGGGGCTAGCGGGGGGTCGCTCCTACGAGCAGTACTTC
TRBJ2-7 | TRBV7-2 | once | NA | 17 | CASSLTPAGFGAYEQYF | TGTGCCAGCAGCTTAACGCCAGCGGGTTTTGGGGCCTACGAGCAGTACTTC
TRBJ1-1 | TRBV15 | many | NA | 14 | CATSRERLNTEAFF | TGTGCCACCAGCAGAGAACGGCTGAACACTGAAGCTTTCTTT
TRBJ2-1 | TRBV10-3 | many | NA | 14 | CAISEGPRSPKQFF | TGTGCCATCAGTGAGGGACCGAGGAGCCCCAAGCAGTTCTTC
TRBJ2-1 | TRBV7-7 | NA | NA | 14 | CASSLEGSYNEQFF | TGTGCCAGCAGCTTAGAGGGTTCCTACAATGAGCAGTTCTTC
TRBJ2-1 | TRBV5-1 | few | NA | 17 | CASSLGMGPSSYNEQFF | TGCGCCAGCAGCTTGGGAATGGGGCCGAGCTCCTACAATGAGCAGTTCTTC
TRBJ1-1 | TRBV29-1 | NA | TRBD1 | 13 | CSVPGTGSFVAFF | TGCAGCGTTCCCGGGACAGGGAGCTTCGTAGCTTTCTTT
TRBJ1-1 | TRBV29-1 | NA | NA | 10 | CSAADRAAFF | TGCAGCGCCGCGGACCGGGCAGCTTTCTTT
TRBJ2-7 | TRBV7-9 | NA | TRBD1 | 13 | CASSGGQSYEQYF | TGTGCCAGCAGCGGGGGACAGTCCTACGAGCAGTACTTC
TRBJ1-5 | TRBV20-1 | NA | NA | 14 | CSASGVRGNQPQHF | TGCAGTGCTAGCGGGGTCAGGGGCAATCAGCCCCAGCATTTT
TRBJ2-5 | TRBV7-8 | NA | TRBD1 | 14 | CASSLRQGLETQYF | TGTGCCAGCAGCCTGAGACAGGGGCTAGAGACCCAGTACTTC
TRBJ2-7 | TRBV15 | NA | TRBD2 | 14 | CATSGSGVSYEQYF | TGTGCCACCAGCGGTAGCGGGGTCTCCTACGAGCAGTACTTC
TRBJ2-1 | TRBV6-4 | NA | TRBD1 | 16 | CASSDKGQGLYNEQFF | TGTGCCAGCAGTGACAAGGGACAGGGGCTCTACAATGAGCAGTTCTTC
TRBJ1-1 | TRBV29-1 | NA | NA | 15 | CSVGGVAGAATEACF | TGCAGCGTCGGCGGCGTCGCAGGGGCGGCCACTGAAGCTTGCTTT
TRBJ2-3 | TRBV30 | NA | NA | 13 | CAWSVRGTDTQYF | TGTGCCTGGAGTGTCCGAGGCACAGATACGCAGTATTTT
TRBJ2-2 | TRBV7-7 | NA | NA | 14 | CASSRTPATGELFF | TGTGCTAGCAGCCGGACTCCAGCCACCGGGGAGCTGTTTTTT
TRBJ2-1 | TRBV4-1 | many | TRBD2 | 14 | CASSRTGLGNEQFF | TGCGCCAGCAGCCGAACGGGACTAGGGAATGAGCAGTTCTTC
TRBJ2-7 | TRBV11-2 | many | TRBD1 | 14 | CASSFRDRAYEQYF | TGTGCCAGCAGCTTCCGGGACAGGGCCTACGAGCAGTACTTC
TRBJ2-2 | TRBV10-1 | few | TRBD2 | 14 | CASSSGDNTGELFF | TGCGCCAGCAGTAGCGGGGACAACACCGGGGAGCTGTTTTTT
TRBJ1-2 | TRBV24-1 | medium-sized | NA | 12 | CATSDRVDGYTF | TGTGCCACCAGTGATAGGGTTGATGGCTACACCTTC
TRBJ2-5 | TRBV29-1 | NA | TRBD2 | 12 | CSVKRDWETRYF | TGCAGCGTCAAGCGGGACTGGGAGACCCGGTACTTC
TRBJ2-2 | TRBV5-1 | NA | NA | 14 | CASRVQGDTGELFF | TGCGCCAGCAGGGTACAGGGAGACACCGGGGAGCTGTTTTTT